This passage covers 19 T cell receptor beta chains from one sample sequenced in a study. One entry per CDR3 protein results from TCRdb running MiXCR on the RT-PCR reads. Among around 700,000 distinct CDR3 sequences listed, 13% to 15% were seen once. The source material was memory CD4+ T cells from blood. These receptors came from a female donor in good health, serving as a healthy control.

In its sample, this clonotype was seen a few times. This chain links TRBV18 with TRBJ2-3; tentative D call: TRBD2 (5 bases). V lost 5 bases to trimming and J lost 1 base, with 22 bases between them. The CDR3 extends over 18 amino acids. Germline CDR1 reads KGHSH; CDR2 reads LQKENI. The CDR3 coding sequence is TGTGCCAGCTCATCACGGGTGAGGGCAGAGCATCGCACAGATACGCAGTATTTT. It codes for CASSSRVRAEHRTDTQYF.

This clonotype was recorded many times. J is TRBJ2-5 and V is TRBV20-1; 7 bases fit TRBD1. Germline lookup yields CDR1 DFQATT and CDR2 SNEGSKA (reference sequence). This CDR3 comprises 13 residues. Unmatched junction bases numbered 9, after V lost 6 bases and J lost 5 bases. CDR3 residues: CSAPQGSEETQYF. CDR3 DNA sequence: TGCAGTGCACCACAGGGGTCAGAGGAGACCCAGTACTTC.

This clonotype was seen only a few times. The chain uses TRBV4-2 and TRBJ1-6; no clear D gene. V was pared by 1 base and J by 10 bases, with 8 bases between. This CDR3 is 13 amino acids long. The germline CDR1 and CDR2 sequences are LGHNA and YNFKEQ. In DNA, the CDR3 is TGTGCCAGCAGCCAAGCAGAGGGATCACCCCTCCACTTT. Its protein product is CASSQAEGSPLHF.

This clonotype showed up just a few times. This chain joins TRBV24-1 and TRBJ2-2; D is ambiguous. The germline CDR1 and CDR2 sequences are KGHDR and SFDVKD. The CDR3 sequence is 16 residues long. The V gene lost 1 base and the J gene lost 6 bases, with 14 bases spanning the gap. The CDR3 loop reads CATSDFSFGSAGELFF. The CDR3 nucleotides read TGTGCCACCAGTGATTTTAGTTTTGGTTCGGCCGGGGAGCTGTTTTTT.

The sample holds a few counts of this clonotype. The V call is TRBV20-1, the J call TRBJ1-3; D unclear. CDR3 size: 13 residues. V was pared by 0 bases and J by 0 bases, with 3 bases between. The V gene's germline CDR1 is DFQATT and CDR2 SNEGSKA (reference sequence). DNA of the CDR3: TGCAGTGCTAGAGATGGCTCTGGAAACACCATATATTTT. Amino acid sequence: CSARDGSGNTIYF.

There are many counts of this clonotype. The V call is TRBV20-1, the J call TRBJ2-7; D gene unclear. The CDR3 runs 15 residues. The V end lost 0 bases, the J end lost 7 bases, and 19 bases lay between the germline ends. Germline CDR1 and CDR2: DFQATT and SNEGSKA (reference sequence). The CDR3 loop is CSARDATLNPREQYF. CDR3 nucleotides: TGCAGTGCTAGAGATGCTACTCTAAATCCGCGGGAGCAGTACTTC.

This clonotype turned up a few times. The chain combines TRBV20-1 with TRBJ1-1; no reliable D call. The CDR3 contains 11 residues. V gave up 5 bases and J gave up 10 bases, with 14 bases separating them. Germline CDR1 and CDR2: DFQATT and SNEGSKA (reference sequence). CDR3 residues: CSAADTPGAFF. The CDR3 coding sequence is TGCAGTGCTGCTGACACCCCTGGAGCTTTCTTT.

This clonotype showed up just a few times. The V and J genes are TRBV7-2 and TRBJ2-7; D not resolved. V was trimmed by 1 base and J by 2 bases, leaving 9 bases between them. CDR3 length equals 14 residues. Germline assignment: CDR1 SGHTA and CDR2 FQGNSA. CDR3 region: CASSLGSGTYEQYF. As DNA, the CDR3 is TGTGCCAGCAGCTTAGGATCTGGAACCTACGAGCAGTACTTC.

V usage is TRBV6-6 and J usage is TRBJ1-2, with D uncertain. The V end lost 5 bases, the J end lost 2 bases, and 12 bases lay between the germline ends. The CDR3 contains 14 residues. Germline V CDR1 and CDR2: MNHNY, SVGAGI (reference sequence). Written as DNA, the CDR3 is TGTGCCAGCAGTAACACCGGCTCGAACTATGGCTACACCTTC. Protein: CASSNTGSNYGYTF.

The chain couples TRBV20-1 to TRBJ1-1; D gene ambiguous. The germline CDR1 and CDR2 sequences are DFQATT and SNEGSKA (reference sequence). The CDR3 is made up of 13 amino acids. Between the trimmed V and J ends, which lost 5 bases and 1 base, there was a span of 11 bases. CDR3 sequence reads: CSAHINRNTEAFF. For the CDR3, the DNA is TGCAGTGCTCACATTAACAGGAACACTGAAGCTTTCTTT.

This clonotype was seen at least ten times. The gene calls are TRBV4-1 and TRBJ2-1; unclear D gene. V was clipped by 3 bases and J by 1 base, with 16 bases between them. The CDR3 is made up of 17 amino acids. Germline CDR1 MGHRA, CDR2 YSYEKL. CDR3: CASSQPRLVRSYNEQFF. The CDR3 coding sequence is TGCGCCAGCAGCCAGCCCCGTCTGGTCAGGTCCTACAATGAGCAGTTCTTC.

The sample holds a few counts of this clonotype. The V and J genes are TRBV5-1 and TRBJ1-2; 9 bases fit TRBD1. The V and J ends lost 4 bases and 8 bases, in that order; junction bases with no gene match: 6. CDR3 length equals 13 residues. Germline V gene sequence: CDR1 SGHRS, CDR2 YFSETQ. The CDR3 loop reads CASSVDRGMGYTF. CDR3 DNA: TGCGCCAGCAGCGTGGACAGGGGAATGGGCTACACCTTC.

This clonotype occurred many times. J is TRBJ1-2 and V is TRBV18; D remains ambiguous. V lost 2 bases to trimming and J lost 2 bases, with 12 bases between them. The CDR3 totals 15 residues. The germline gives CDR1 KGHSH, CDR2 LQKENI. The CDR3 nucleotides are TGTGCCAGCTCACCAGGAACGATTAGCAACTATGGCTACACCTTC. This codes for CASSPGTISNYGYTF.

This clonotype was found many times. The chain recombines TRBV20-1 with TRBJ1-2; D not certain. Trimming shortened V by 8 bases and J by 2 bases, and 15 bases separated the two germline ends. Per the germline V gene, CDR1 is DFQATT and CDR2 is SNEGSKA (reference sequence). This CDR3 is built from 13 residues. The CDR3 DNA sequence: TGCAGTCTATTGGCGACGCGCAACTATGGCTACACCTTC. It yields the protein CSLLATRNYGYTF.

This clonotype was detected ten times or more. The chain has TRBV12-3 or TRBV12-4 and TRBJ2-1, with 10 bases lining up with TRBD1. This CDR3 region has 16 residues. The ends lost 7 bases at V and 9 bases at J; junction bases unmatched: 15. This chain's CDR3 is CASIRSRTGGNVEQFF. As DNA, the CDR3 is TGTGCCAGCATCCGCAGTAGGACAGGGGGTAACGTTGAGCAGTTCTTC.

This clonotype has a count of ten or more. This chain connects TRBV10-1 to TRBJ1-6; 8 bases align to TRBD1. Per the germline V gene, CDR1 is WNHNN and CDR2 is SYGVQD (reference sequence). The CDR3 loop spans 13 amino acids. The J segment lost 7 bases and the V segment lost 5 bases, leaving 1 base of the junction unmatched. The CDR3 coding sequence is TGCGCCAGCAGTAGACAGGGGAATTCACCCCTCCACTTT. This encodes CASSRQGNSPLHF.

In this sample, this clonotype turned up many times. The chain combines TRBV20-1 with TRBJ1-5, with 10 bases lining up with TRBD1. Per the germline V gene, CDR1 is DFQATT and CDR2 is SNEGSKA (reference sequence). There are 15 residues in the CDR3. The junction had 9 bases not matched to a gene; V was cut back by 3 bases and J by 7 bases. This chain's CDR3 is CSASSGTGVNQPQHF. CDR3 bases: TGCAGTGCTAGCTCCGGGACAGGGGTTAACCAGCCCCAGCATTTT.

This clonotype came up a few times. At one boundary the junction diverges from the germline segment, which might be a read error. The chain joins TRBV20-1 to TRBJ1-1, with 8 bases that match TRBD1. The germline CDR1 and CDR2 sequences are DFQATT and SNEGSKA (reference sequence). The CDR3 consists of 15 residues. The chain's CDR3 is CSPRLPGQANTEAFF. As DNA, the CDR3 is TGCAGTCCTAGACTTCCGGGACAGGCTAACACTGAAGCTTTCTTT.

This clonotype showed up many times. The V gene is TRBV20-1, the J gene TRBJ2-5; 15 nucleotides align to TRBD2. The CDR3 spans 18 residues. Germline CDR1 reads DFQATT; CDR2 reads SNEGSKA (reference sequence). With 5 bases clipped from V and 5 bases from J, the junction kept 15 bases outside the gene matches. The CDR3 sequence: CSASGLAGGTARQETQYF. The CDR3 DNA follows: TGCAGTGCTTCGGGACTAGCGGGAGGCACAGCAAGGCAGGAGACCCAGTACTTC.